These 10 T cell receptor beta chains came from one sample sequenced in a study of blood T cell repertoires in COVID-19. Some clones are missing from TCRdb's copy, which holds only in-frame ones; the method was immunoSEQ multiplex PCR. The sample lists tens of thousands of clones, roughly 88% occurring once. Sequenced input: peripheral blood. These TCRs come from a human donor in a cohort sampled during active COVID-19.

V is TRBV6-5 and J is TRBJ2-2, with 7 bases identical to TRBD1. V lost 5 bases, J lost 4 bases, and 4 bases stayed unmatched. Germline V gene lookup returns CDR1 MNHEY and CDR2 SVGAGI. The CDR3 runs 14 residues. The CDR3 spells CASSRDRLTGELFF. The DNA of the CDR3 is TGTGCCAGCAGTAGGGACAGACTCACCGGGGAGCTGTTTTTT.

The rearrangement joins TRBV5-1 to TRBJ1-1; 9 bases align to TRBD1. The junction had 8 bases not matched to a gene; V was cut back by 2 bases and J by 3 bases. In germline, CDR1 is SGHRS, CDR2 YFSETQ. This CDR3 region has 16 residues. Here the CDR3 DNA reads TGCGCCAGCAGCTTCGGGGACAGGGCCGGGCACACTGAAGCTTTCTTT. Its translation: CASSFGDRAGHTEAFF.

The chain joins TRBV20-1 to TRBJ2-7, with 7 bases that match TRBD1. Germline CDR1 is DFQATT and CDR2 is SNEGSKA (reference sequence). The length of the CDR3 is 11 residues. V shed 5 bases, J shed 3 bases, and the junction held 1 base outside the gene matches. CDR3 amino acids: CSARDSYEQYF. The CDR3 coding sequence is TGCAGTGCTCGGGACAGCTACGAGCAGTACTTC.

This clone was recorded once. The chain has TRBV5-1 and TRBJ1-2; 12 nucleotides agree with TRBD1. The J segment lost 0 bases and the V segment lost 4 bases, leaving 4 bases of the junction unmatched. The germline V gene encodes CDR1 SGHRS and CDR2 YFSETQ. The CDR3 length is 16 residues. The CDR3 sequence is CASSGDRGLPNYGYTF. CDR3 nucleotide sequence: TGCGCCAGCAGCGGGGACAGGGGGCTTCCTAACTATGGCTACACCTTC.

The chain joins TRBV7-2 to TRBJ2-1, with TRBD2 matching over 7 bases. V trimming: 4 bases; J trimming: 8 bases; junction bases outside the gene matches: 17. This CDR3 region has 17 residues. The germline V gene has CDR1 SGHTA and CDR2 FQGNSA. The CDR3, as DNA: TGTGCCAGCAGCTCCCGCCCCGGTGGGGGGGGAGGTTATGAGCAGTTCTTC. This encodes CASSSRPGGGGGYEQFF.

For the CDR3, the DNA is TGTGCCAGCCAGGGTGGCGACCTCTCCTACGAGCAGTACTTC. This sequence encodes CASQGGDLSYEQYF. This rearrangement joins TRBV28 to TRBJ2-7, with a possible D match to TRBD1 (5 bases). CDR1 and CDR2 (germline): MDHEN, SYDVKM. The CDR3 is made up of 14 amino acids. Deletions cut 8 bases from V and 0 bases from J, with 14 bases between. Based on the CDR3 plus reference TRBV28 and TRBJ2-7, the full variable domain is DVKVTQSSRYLVKRTGEKVFLECVQDMDHENMFWYRQDPGLGLRLIYFSYDVKMKEKGDIPEGYSVSREKKERFSLILESASTNQTSMYLCASQGGDLSYEQYFGPGTRLTVT.

This chain links TRBV19 with TRBJ2-6; TRBD2 might be the D (6 bases). V shed 7 bases and J shed 0 bases, with 10 bases lying between them. Germline-derived CDR1 and CDR2 are LNHDA and SQIVND (reference sequence). This CDR3 has 15 amino acids. CDR3 sequence (DNA): TGTGCCAGTAAGGAGGGCCCCTCTGGGGCCAACGTCCTGACTTTC. Translating it yields CASKEGPSGANVLTF.

The V call is TRBV19, the J call TRBJ2-7, with 15 bases matching TRBD2. There are 18 residues in the CDR3. In germline, CDR1 is LNHDA, CDR2 SQIVND (reference sequence). Trimming removed 7 bases from V and 3 bases from J; junction bases left unmatched: 13. CDR3 coding DNA: TGTGCCAGTACCCCCCGGGGGACTAGCGGGAGGATCGGCTACGAGCAGTACTTC. It codes for CASTPRGTSGRIGYEQYF.

The J gene is TRBJ2-7, the V gene TRBV11-3; D is unresolved. The V and J ends lost 6 bases and 2 bases respectively, with 8 bases between them. This CDR3 contains 12 residues. Germline-derived CDR1 and CDR2 are SGHNT and YENEEA. The CDR3 protein is CASSRGPYEQYF. The CDR3 DNA follows: TGTGCCAGCAGTCGAGGCCCCTACGAGCAGTACTTC.

The chain combines TRBV3-1 (or the pseudogene TRBV3-2) with TRBJ1-5, with D possibly being TRBD1 (5 bases). CDR1 and CDR2 from the germline V gene are LGHDT and YNNKEL (reference sequence). The CDR3 consists of 17 residues. V gave up 4 bases and J gave up 0 bases, with 16 bases separating them. The CDR3 sequence: CASSPGTGGTSNQPQHF. The CDR3 DNA is TGTGCCAGCAGCCCCGGGACCGGGGGAACTAGCAATCAGCCCCAGCATTTT.